This T cell receptor (beta chain) was recovered during a study of blood T cells in healthy people across ages. Healthy individuals of Caucasian origin from Russia, aged roughly 6 to 90, served as donors. Study-wide findings and caveats: Across the age range, TCR beta diversity per million T cells fell in a roughly linear way.

Then a second PCR, running about 7 to 11 cycles, was carried out with a sample-barcoded 5' primer and a J-beta primer mix. Each of the cDNA molecules was tagged by a template-switch adaptor with 12 random nucleotides. In TCRdb, the 5' RACE reads were re-called with MiXCR into one record per CDR3 protein. The table shows more than 800,000 distinct CDR3 sequences, with less than 50% occurring only once. V lost 5 bases to trimming and J lost 6 bases; unmatched junction nucleotides: 9. Germline CDR1 SGHAT, CDR2 FQNNGV. This CDR3 is 14 amino acids long. About this clonotype: Its cognate antigen is unknown.

This receptor was identified in a woman aged 55-75 years in good health. The chain has TRBV11-2 and TRBJ2-7; TRBD2 matches 8 bases. Sequencing was carried out using blood. CDR3 sequence: CASSPRSGSGEQYF. CDR3 nucleotide sequence: TGTGCCAGCAGCCCTAGGAGCGGGAGTGGCGAGCAGTACTTC.